These 28 T cell receptor beta chains came from one sample sequenced in a study of identical twins. TCRdb re-called the 5' RACE reads through MiXCR, storing one row per CDR3 protein. The sample shows under 350,000 distinct CDR3 sequences, less than 9.5% of them seen only once. In addition, the sample was reused for a study of yellow fever vaccine responses in identical twins.

Sample: CD8+ T cells sorted from blood. These receptors originate from a woman aged 18-29 years in good health.

The chain has TRBV6-2 or TRBV6-3 and TRBJ2-7; 7 nucleotides match TRBD1. CDR3 length: 14 residues. The J segment lost 6 bases and the V segment lost 5 bases, leaving 10 bases of the junction unmatched. The V gene's germline CDR1 is MNHEY and CDR2 SVGEGT. CDR3 loop: CASSLREGGLEQYF. CDR3 nucleotides: TGTGCCAGCAGTCTCCGGGAAGGGGGCCTCGAGCAGTACTTC.

In its sample, this clonotype was seen a few times. The V and J genes are TRBV10-3 and TRBJ2-3, with a tentative D call TRBD2 (5 bases). The CDR3 sequence is 15 residues long. Germline V lookup: CDR1 ENHRY, CDR2 SYGVKD. V lost 3 bases, J lost 2 bases, and 12 bases lay in between. CDR3 coding DNA: TGTGCCATCAGTGACGAGTACGGGGACACAGATACGCAGTATTTT. It translates to CAISDEYGDTDTQYF.

In its sample, this clonotype was seen many times. The J gene is TRBJ2-7, the V gene TRBV28; TRBD2 matches 9 bases. CDR3 length: 14 amino acids. Trimming removed 6 bases from V and 5 bases from J; junction bases left unmatched: 8. Germline V gene data show CDR1 as MDHEN and CDR2 as SYDVKM. CDR3 nucleotides: TGTGCCAGCAGCCTTGATAGCGGGAGAGACGAGCAGTACTTC. Amino acids: CASSLDSGRDEQYF.

This clonotype has more than one count but fewer than ten. The chain employs TRBV27 and TRBJ2-5; perhaps D is TRBD1 or TRBD2 (6 bases each). The V end was cut by 1 base, the J end by 4 bases, with 10 bases between. The CDR3 sequence is 14 residues long. Germline V gene sequence: CDR1 MNHEY, CDR2 SMNVEV (reference sequence). CDR3 sequence reads: CASSLFGGGETQYF. CDR3 sequence (DNA): TGTGCCAGCAGTTTATTCGGGGGCGGAGAGACCCAGTACTTC.

This clonotype was seen more than once but under ten times. The chain couples TRBV11-2 to TRBJ2-5, with D perhaps being TRBD1 or TRBD2 (5 bases each). The CDR3 covers 15 residues. V was clipped by 0 bases and J by 2 bases, with 10 bases between them. Germline V gene sequence: CDR1 SGHAT, CDR2 FQNNGV. CDR3 protein: CASSLDWGPQETQYF. The CDR3 bases are TGTGCCAGCAGCTTAGATTGGGGACCACAAGAGACCCAGTACTTC. Full variable domain (outside the CDR3, taken from reference TRBV11-2 and TRBJ2-5): EAGVAQSPRYKIIEKRQSVAFWCNPISGHATLYWYQQILGQGPKLLIQFQNNGVVDDSQLPKDRFSAERLKGVDSTLKIQPAKLEDSAVYLCASSLDWGPQETQYFGPGTRLLVL.

The chain couples TRBV7-9 to TRBJ2-3; 7 nucleotides align to TRBD1. Germline assignment: CDR1 SEHNR and CDR2 FQNEAQ (reference sequence). The CDR3 is made up of 14 amino acids. Trimming cost V 6 bases and J 1 base; bases outside gene matches: 4. The CDR3 protein is CASRGDSRTDTQYF. As DNA, the CDR3 is TGTGCCAGCAGGGGGGACAGCCGCACAGATACGCAGTATTTT.

This sequence joins TRBV7-8 and TRBJ2-7; D perhaps matches TRBD2 (6 bases). Germline V lookup: CDR1 SGHVS, CDR2 FQNEAQ. The CDR3 runs 15 residues. Trimming took off 3 bases at V and 2 bases at J, with 14 bases between the two ends. The CDR3 region has the DNA TGTGCCAGCAGCTTGGAGGGACGCCGCCCCTACGAGCAGTACTTC. This translates into CASSLEGRRPYEQYF.

The chain uses TRBV30 and TRBJ2-3, with D possibly TRBD1 on 5 matching bases. Trimming left V 2 bases short and J 2 bases short, with 14 bases between. The CDR3 covers 15 residues. In germline, CDR1 is GTSNPN, CDR2 SVGIG (reference sequence). CDR3 nucleotides: TGTGCCTGGAGTCTTGGGGCGGTGGACACAGATACGCAGTATTTT. Translated, it gives CAWSLGAVDTDTQYF.

The chain has TRBV6-5 and TRBJ2-7; TRBD2 matches 10 bases. From germline, CDR1 is MNHEY and CDR2 SVGAGI. The junction had 4 bases not matched to a gene; V was cut back by 4 bases and J by 4 bases. The CDR3 loop spans 14 amino acids. CDR3: CASSSGLAAYEQYF. CDR3 DNA: TGTGCCAGCAGTTCTGGACTAGCGGCGTACGAGCAGTACTTC.

This clonotype occurred many times. V and J are TRBV2 and TRBJ2-3; 9 nucleotides agree with TRBD1. CDR1 is SNHLY and CDR2 is FYNNEI in the germline V gene. V gave up 7 bases and J gave up 4 bases; unmatched junction bases: 9. This CDR3 region has 15 residues. This CDR3 is CASKGPGQGADTQYF. The DNA of the CDR3 is TGTGCCAGCAAGGGACCGGGACAGGGAGCAGATACGCAGTATTTT.

In its sample, this clonotype was seen a few times. This chain uses TRBV4-3 with TRBJ2-5; TRBD2 matches 12 bases. The CDR3 has 18 amino acids. Germline V lookup: CDR1 LGHNA, CDR2 YSLEER. Trimming took 0 bases from V and 5 from J; bases not matched to a gene: 10. The CDR3 DNA reads TGCGCCAGCAGCCAAGATCGGGCTAGCGGGAGGGAATTGGAGACCCAGTACTTC. Amino acid sequence: CASSQDRASGRELETQYF.

This clonotype was picked up many times. V is TRBV29-1 and J is TRBJ2-2; D remains unclear. In germline, CDR1 is SQVTM, CDR2 ANQGSEA. Between the trimmed V and J ends, which lost 3 bases and 8 bases, there was a span of 10 bases. This CDR3 is 12 amino acids long. The CDR3: CSVEYGQGELFF. The CDR3 DNA reads as TGCAGCGTTGAGTACGGGCAAGGGGAGCTGTTTTTT.

This clonotype was observed a few times. This chain connects TRBV7-6 to TRBJ2-1; TRBD1 matches 9 bases. Germline V gives CDR1 SGHVS, CDR2 FNYEAQ. V was pared by 5 bases and J by 7 bases, with 9 bases of the junction left unmatched. The CDR3 contains 15 residues. The CDR3 DNA follows: TGTGCCAGCAGCGATTTTGGACAGGGGAGGAATGAGCAGTTCTTC. Its protein is CASSDFGQGRNEQFF.

This clonotype appeared a few times. The V gene is TRBV7-8, the J gene TRBJ2-1; D gene uncertain. The CDR3 has 14 residues. The germline CDR1 and CDR2 sequences are SGHVS and FQNEAQ. Trimming removed 3 bases at V and 3 bases at J, with 9 bases between. As DNA, the CDR3 is TGTGCCAGCAGCTTGTCGAACCTCTACAATGAGCAGTTCTTC. Amino acids: CASSLSNLYNEQFF.

This clonotype appeared many times. The V and J genes are TRBV5-1 and TRBJ2-5; D could derive from TRBD1 or TRBD2 (5 bases each). Deletions cut 1 base from V and 5 bases from J, with 9 bases between. Germline V gene sequence: CDR1 SGHRS, CDR2 YFSETQ. CDR3 length: 13 amino acids. The CDR3: CASSLYGTETQYF. In nucleotides, the CDR3 is TGCGCCAGCAGCTTGTACGGGACGGAGACCCAGTACTTC.

This clonotype was counted ten times or more. The J gene is TRBJ1-1, the V gene TRBV2; no firm D call. The germline CDR1 and CDR2 sequences are SNHLY and FYNNEI. V lost 10 bases and J lost 3, with 15 bases in between. The CDR3 sequence is 13 residues long. CDR3 in DNA: TGTGCCACTCAAGACCGTGCGGACACTGAAGCTTTCTTT. As protein: CATQDRADTEAFF.

The V call is TRBV10-1, the J call TRBJ2-7; the match to TRBD1 covers 8 bases. Germline CDR1 WNHNN, CDR2 SYGVQD (reference sequence). The CDR3 has 16 amino acids. After removal of 6 bases from V and 0 bases from J, the junction contained 10 bases not matched to a gene. The CDR3 region is CASSGGTGSLSYEQYF. CDR3 DNA sequence: TGCGCCAGCAGCGGCGGGACAGGCTCCCTCTCCTACGAGCAGTACTTC.

This chain links TRBV7-9 with TRBJ2-3; 7 bases match TRBD2. With 2 bases clipped from V and 4 bases from J, the junction kept 12 bases outside the gene matches. In germline, CDR1 is SEHNR, CDR2 FQNEAQ (reference sequence). The CDR3 is made up of 17 amino acids. CDR3 in DNA: TGTGCCAGCAGCTTATTATCGGTTCGGGAGGATTCAGATACGCAGTATTTT. Protein sequence: CASSLLSVREDSDTQYF.

This clonotype was seen a few times. The chain uses TRBV7-8 and TRBJ2-3, with D perhaps matching TRBD2 (5 bases). V was cut by 1 base and J by 2 bases, with 13 bases left in between. The CDR3 is 16 amino acids. The V gene's germline CDR1 is SGHVS and CDR2 FQNEAQ. CDR3 bases: TGTGCCAGCAGCTTAGAGGGTAGCGTATCCACAGATACGCAGTATTTT. This encodes CASSLEGSVSTDTQYF.

V and J are TRBV6-5 and TRBJ2-7; D unclear. Between the trimmed V and J ends, which lost 2 bases and 3 bases, there was a span of 14 bases. The CDR3 runs to 15 residues. Germline V gene data show CDR1 as MNHEY and CDR2 as SVGAGI. The chain's CDR3 is CASSYLESASYEQYF. CDR3 bases: TGTGCCAGCAGTTACCTCGAGAGCGCAAGCTACGAGCAGTACTTC.

This clonotype came up a few times. The chain carries TRBV28 and TRBJ2-7; D ambiguous. This CDR3 contains 14 residues. V was clipped by 3 bases and J by 4 bases, with 13 bases between them. Germline values: CDR1 MDHEN, CDR2 SYDVKM. CDR3 in amino acids: CASSLATPKYEQYF. The CDR3 coding sequence is TGTGCCAGCAGTTTGGCGACACCAAAATACGAGCAGTACTTC.

This clonotype came up a few times. The DNA for the CDR3 is TGCAGTGCTAGAGATCTTCTATTGAGTATGGATGAGCAGTTCTTC. It encodes CSARDLLLSMDEQFF. The V and J genes are TRBV20-1 and TRBJ2-1; D gene unclear. V was pared by 0 bases and J by 8 bases, with 17 bases between. The CDR3 is 15 amino acids. The germline CDR1 and CDR2 sequences are DFQATT and SNEGSKA (reference sequence).

The chain employs TRBV24-1 and TRBJ2-2; D might be TRBD1 or TRBD2, each matching 5 bases. Trimming removed 4 bases from V and 3 bases from J, with 8 bases in between. This CDR3 has 14 residues. Germline V gene lookup returns CDR1 KGHDR and CDR2 SFDVKD. The CDR3 spells CATSEGTDTGELFF. The CDR3 DNA reads as TGTGCCACCAGTGAGGGGACGGACACCGGGGAGCTGTTTTTT.

The chain uses TRBV6-5 and TRBJ2-7; D unresolved. With 2 bases removed from V and 1 base from J, the gap between germline ends came to 15 bases. The CDR3 runs 16 residues. Germline lookup yields CDR1 MNHEY and CDR2 SVGAGI. The CDR3 reads CASSYPRVGFSYEQYF. CDR3 nucleotide sequence: TGTGCCAGCAGTTACCCCCGAGTCGGATTTTCCTACGAGCAGTACTTC.

The chain has TRBV20-1 and TRBJ2-7; TRBD2 matches at 11 bases. J was trimmed by 2 bases and V by 1 base; bases with no gene match: 16. Germline loops: CDR1 DFQATT, CDR2 SNEGSKA (reference sequence). The CDR3 contains 19 residues. CDR3 protein: CSARGKTSGTGPSTYEQYF. DNA of the CDR3: TGCAGTGCTAGAGGAAAGACTAGCGGGACGGGACCAAGTACCTACGAGCAGTACTTC.

This clonotype was seen ten or more times. This chain connects TRBV7-2 to TRBJ2-7; no reliable D call. The V gene lost 7 bases and the J gene lost 5 bases, with 18 bases spanning the gap. In germline, CDR1 is SGHTA, CDR2 FQGNSA. The CDR3 contains 14 residues. CDR3 sequence: CASTRRPSWDEQYF. The CDR3 coding sequence is TGTGCCAGCACCCGACGGCCTTCTTGGGACGAGCAGTACTTC.

This clonotype was counted ten times or more. The genes are TRBV18 and TRBJ2-1; D is perhaps TRBD1 (5 bases). V lost 3 bases, J lost 3 bases, and 12 bases lay in between. CDR1 is KGHSH and CDR2 is LQKENI in the germline V gene. CDR3 size: 15 residues. CDR3: CASSPLTENYNEQFF. DNA of the CDR3: TGTGCCAGCTCACCCCTGACAGAAAACTACAATGAGCAGTTCTTC.

V and J are TRBV7-2 and TRBJ2-5; a possible D gene is TRBD2 (5 bases). The CDR3 sequence is 14 residues long. The V gene's germline CDR1 is SGHTA and CDR2 FQGNSA. With 5 bases removed from V and 4 bases from J, the gap between germline ends came to 14 bases. DNA for the CDR3: TGTGCCAGCAGCGCAGCCCTAGGACTAGAGACCCAGTACTTC. It yields the protein CASSAALGLETQYF.